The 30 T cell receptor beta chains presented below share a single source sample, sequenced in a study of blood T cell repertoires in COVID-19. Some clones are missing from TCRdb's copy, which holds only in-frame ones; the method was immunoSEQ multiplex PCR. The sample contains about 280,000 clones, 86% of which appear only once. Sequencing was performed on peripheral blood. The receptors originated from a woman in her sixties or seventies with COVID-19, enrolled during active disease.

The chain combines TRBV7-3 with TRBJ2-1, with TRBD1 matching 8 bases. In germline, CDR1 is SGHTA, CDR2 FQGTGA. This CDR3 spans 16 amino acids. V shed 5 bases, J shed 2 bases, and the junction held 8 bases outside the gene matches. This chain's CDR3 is CASSPGQENAYNEQFF. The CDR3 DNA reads TGTGCCAGCAGCCCGGGACAGGAAAATGCCTACAATGAGCAGTTCTTC.

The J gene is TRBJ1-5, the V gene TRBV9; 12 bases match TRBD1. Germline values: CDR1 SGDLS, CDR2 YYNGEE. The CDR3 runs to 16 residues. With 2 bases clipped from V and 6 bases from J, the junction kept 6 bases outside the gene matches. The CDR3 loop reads CASSVGTGGLGQPQHF. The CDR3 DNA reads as TGTGCCAGCAGCGTCGGGACAGGGGGCTTGGGTCAGCCCCAGCATTTT. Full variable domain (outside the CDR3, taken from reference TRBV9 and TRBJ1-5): DSGVTQTPKHLITATGQRVTLRCSPRSGDLSVYWYQQSLDQGLQFLIQYYNGEERAKGNILERFSAQQFPDLHSELNLSSLELGDSALYFCASSVGTGGLGQPQHFGDGTRLSIL.

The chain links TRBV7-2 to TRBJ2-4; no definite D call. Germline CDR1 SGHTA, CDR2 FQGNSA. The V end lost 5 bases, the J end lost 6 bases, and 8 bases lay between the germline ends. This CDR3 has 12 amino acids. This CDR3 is CASSPSGNIQYF. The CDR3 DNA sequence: TGTGCCAGCAGCCCCTCCGGAAACATTCAGTACTTC.

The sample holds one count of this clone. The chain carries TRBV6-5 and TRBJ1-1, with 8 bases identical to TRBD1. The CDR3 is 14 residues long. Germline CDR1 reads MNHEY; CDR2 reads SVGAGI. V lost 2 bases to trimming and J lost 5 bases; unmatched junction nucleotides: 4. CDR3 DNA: TGTGCCAGCAGTTACGGGCAGGGGGCGACTGAAGCTTTCTTT. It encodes CASSYGQGATEAFF.

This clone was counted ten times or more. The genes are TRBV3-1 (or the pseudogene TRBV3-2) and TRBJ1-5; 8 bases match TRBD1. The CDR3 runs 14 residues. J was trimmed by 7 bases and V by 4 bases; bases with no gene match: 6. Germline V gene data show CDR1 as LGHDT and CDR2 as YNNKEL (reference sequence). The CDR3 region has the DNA TGTGCCAGCAGCCTGGGACAGGTTATGCAGCCCCAGCATTTT. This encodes CASSLGQVMQPQHF.

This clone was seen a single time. The CDR3 protein is CASSLWGAGHGQNTEAFF. The CDR3, as DNA: TGTGCCAGCAGTTTATGGGGGGCGGGCCACGGACAGAACACTGAAGCTTTCTTT. The V call is TRBV28, the J call TRBJ1-1; tentative D call: TRBD1 (6 bases). The CDR3 is made up of 18 amino acids. V lost 0 bases, J lost 1 base, and 18 bases lay in between. Germline V CDR1 and CDR2: MDHEN, SYDVKM.

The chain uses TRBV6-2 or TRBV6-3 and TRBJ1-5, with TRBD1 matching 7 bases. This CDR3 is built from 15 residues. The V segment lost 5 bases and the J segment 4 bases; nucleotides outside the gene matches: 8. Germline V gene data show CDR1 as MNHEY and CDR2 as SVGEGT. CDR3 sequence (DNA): TGTGCCAGCAGTCAAACAGGGGTCCAGAATCAGCCCCAGCATTTT. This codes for CASSQTGVQNQPQHF.

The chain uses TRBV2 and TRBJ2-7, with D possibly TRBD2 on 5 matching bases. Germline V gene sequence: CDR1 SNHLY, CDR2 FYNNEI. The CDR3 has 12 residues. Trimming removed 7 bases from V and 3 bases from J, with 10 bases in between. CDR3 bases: TGTGCCAGCAATCGGGGTTTCTACGAGCAGTACTTC. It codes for CASNRGFYEQYF.

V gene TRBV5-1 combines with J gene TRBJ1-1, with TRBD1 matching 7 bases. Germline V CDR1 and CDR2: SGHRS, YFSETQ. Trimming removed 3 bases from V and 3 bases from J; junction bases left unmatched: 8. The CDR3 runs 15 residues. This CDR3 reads CASSSLHRGDTEAFF. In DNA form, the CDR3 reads TGCGCCAGCAGCTCCCTTCACAGGGGAGACACTGAAGCTTTCTTT.

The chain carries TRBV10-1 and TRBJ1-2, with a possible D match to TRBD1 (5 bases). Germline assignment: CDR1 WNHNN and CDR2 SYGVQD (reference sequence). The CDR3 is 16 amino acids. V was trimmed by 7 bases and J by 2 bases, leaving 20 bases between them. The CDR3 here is CASTRGGEKKNYGYTF. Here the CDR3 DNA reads TGCGCCAGCACCCGGGGAGGGGAGAAGAAGAACTATGGCTACACCTTC.

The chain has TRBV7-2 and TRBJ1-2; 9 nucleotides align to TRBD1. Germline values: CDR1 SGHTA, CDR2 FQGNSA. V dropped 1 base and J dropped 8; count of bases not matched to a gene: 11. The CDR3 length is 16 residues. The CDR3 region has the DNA TGTGCCAGCAGCTTAGTTCCGGGACAGGGAAGGAAAGGCTACACCTTC. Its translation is CASSLVPGQGRKGYTF. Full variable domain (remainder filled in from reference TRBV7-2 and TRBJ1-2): GAGVSQSPSNKVTEKGKDVELRCDPISGHTALYWYRQSLGQGLEFLIYFQGNSAPDKSGLPSDRFSAERTGGSVSTLTIQRTQQEDSAVYLCASSLVPGQGRKGYTFGSGTRLTVV.

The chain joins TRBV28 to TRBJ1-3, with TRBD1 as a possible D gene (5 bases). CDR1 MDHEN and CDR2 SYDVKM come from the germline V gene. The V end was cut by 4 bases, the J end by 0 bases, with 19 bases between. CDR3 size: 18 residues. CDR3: CASSSPQGLKSSGNTIYF. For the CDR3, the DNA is TGTGCCAGCAGTTCGCCCCAGGGTCTCAAAAGCTCTGGAAACACCATATATTTT. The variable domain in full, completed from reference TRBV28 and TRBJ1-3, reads DVKVTQSSRYLVKRTGEKVFLECVQDMDHENMFWYRQDPGLGLRLIYFSYDVKMKEKGDIPEGYSVSREKKERFSLILESASTNQTSMYLCASSSPQGLKSSGNTIYFGEGSWLTVV.

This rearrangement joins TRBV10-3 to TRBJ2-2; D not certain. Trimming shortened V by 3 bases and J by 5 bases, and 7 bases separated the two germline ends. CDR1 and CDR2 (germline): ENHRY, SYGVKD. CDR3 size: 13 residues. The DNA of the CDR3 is TGTGCCATCAGTGATAAAGCTACCGGGGAGCTGTTTTTT. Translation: CAISDKATGELFF.

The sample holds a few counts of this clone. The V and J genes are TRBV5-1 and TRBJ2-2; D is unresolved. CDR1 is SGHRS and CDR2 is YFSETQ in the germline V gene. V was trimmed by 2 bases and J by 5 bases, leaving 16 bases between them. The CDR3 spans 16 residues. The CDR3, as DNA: TGCGCCAGCAGCTTTTCTAGTACCCTCGGGACCGGGGAGCTGTTTTTT. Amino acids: CASSFSSTLGTGELFF.

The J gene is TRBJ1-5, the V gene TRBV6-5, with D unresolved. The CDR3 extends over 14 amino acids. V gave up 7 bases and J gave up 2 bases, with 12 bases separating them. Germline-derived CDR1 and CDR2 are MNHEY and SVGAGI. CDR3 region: CASMEQLGNQPQHF. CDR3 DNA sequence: TGTGCCAGCATGGAGCAGTTGGGCAATCAGCCCCAGCATTTT.

CDR3 bases: TGTGCCAGCAGCCACTATACAGGGGGCTACGAGCAGTACTTC. It encodes CASSHYTGGYEQYF. This chain joins TRBV14 and TRBJ2-7, with 8 bases that match TRBD1. The V gene's germline CDR1 is SGHDN and CDR2 FVKESK. The junction had 4 bases not matched to a gene; V was cut back by 3 bases and J by 3 bases. The CDR3 runs to 14 residues.

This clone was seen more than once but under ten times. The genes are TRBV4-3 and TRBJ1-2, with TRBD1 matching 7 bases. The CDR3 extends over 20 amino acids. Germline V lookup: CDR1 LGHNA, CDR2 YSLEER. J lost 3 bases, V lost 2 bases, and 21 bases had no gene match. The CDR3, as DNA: TGCGCCAGCAGCCAAAAGGACAGGCTAGCTACGCTGAGGGGTGACTATGGCTACACCTTC. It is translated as CASSQKDRLATLRGDYGYTF.

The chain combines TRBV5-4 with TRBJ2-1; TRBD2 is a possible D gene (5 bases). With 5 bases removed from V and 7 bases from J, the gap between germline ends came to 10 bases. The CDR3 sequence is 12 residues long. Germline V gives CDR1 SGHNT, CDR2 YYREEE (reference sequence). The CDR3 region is CASSPRENEQFF. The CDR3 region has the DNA TGTGCCAGCAGTCCTAGGGAGAATGAGCAGTTCTTC.

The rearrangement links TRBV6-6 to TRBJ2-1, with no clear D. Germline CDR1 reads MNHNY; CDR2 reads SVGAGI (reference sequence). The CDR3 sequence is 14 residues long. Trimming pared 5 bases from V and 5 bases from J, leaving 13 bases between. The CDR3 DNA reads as TGTGCCAGCAGTCCCCCAAGCGCGGACAATGAGCAGTTCTTC. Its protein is CASSPPSADNEQFF.

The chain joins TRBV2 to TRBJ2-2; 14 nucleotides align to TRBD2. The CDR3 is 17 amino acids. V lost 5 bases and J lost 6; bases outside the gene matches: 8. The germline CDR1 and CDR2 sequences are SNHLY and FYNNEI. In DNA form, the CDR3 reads TGTGCCAGCAGTTACTTCCGGACTAGCGGGGGGTCCGGGGAGCTGTTTTTT. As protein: CASSYFRTSGGSGELFF.

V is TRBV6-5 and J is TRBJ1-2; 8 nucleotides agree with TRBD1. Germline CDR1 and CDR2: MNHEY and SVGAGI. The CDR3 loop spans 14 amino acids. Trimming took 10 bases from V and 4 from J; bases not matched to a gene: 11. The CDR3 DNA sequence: TGTGCCATCCAAGGACAGGGAAGTTTCTATGGCTACACCTTC. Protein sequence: CAIQGQGSFYGYTF.

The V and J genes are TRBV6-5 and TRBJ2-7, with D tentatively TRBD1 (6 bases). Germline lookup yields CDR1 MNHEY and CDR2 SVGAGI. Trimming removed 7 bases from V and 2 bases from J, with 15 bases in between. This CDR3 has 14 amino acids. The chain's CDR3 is CASTRQDRTYEQYF. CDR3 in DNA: TGTGCCAGCACCCGACAGGACCGGACCTACGAGCAGTACTTC.

CDR3 bases: TGTGCCAGCAGTTTAAACAGGGGGTACAATCAGCCCCAGCATTTT. Amino acids: CASSLNRGYNQPQHF. The V call is TRBV27, the J call TRBJ1-5, with 8 bases that match TRBD1. Unmatched junction bases numbered 3, after V lost 2 bases and J lost 3 bases. Per germline, CDR1 MNHEY and CDR2 SMNVEV (reference sequence). CDR3 size: 15 residues.

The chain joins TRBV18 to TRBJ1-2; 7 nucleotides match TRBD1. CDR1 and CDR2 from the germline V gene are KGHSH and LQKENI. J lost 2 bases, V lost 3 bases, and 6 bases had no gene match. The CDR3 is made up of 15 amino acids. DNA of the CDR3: TGTGCCAGCTCACCCCGGGACAGACAAAACTATGGCTACACCTTC. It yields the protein CASSPRDRQNYGYTF.

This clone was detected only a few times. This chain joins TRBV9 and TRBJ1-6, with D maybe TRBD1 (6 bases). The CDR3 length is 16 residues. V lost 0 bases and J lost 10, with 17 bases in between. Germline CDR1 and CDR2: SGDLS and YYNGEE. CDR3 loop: CASSVDTRGAESPLHF. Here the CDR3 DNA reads TGTGCCAGCAGCGTAGATACCCGGGGGGCAGAGTCACCCCTCCACTTT.

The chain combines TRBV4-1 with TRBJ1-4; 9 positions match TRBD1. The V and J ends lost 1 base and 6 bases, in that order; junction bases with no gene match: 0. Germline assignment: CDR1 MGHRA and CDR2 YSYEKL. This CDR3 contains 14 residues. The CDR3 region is CASSQGTGDEKLFF. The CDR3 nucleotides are TGCGCCAGCAGCCAAGGGACAGGGGATGAAAAACTGTTTTTT.

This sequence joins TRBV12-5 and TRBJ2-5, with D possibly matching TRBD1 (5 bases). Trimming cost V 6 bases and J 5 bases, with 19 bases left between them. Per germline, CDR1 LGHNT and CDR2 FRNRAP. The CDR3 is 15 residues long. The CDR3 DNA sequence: TGTGCTAGTGGCGCCTATCAGGGAAAGGGGGAGACCCAGTACTTC. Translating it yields CASGAYQGKGETQYF.

The CDR3 region has the DNA TGTGCCAGCAGCTTGGGGACAGGGTGGGTCAACGAGCAGTACTTC. It encodes CASSLGTGWVNEQYF. The J gene is TRBJ2-7, the V gene TRBV5-6; TRBD1 matches 8 bases. The length of the CDR3 is 15 residues. Per germline, CDR1 SGHDT and CDR2 YYEEEE. J was trimmed by 5 bases and V by 0 bases; bases with no gene match: 7.

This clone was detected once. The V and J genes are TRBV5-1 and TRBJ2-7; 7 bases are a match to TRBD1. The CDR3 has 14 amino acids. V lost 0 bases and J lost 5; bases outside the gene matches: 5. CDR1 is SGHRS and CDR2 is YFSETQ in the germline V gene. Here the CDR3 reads CASSLGQGNDEQYF. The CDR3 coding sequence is TGCGCCAGCAGCTTGGGACAGGGTAATGACGAGCAGTACTTC.

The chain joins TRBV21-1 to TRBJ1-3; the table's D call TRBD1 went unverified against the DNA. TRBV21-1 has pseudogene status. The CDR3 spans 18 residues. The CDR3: CASSKWLTDRNAGNTIYF. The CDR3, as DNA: TGTGCCAGCAGCAAATGGTTAACGGACAGAAACGCTGGAAACACCATATATTTT.